The rows below give T cell receptor beta chains drawn from one sample of a study of T-cell reconstitution after alpha-beta-depleted transplantation in children. Each CDR3 protein is one row after TCRdb ran MiXCR on the PCR reads. Among roughly 500,000 distinct CDR3 sequences listed, approximately 32% were seen once. The input for sequencing was PBMCs from the stem cell graft donor, taken from the stem cell graft. The source of these receptors is a human donor who donated a stem cell graft to a child with aplastic anemia. Both conserved end residues are part of each CDR3. D genes are given only for firm matches. Clone size is stated in some rows and not others, as once, few, many or a class when expanded.

cdr3_nt,cdr3_aa,j_call,clone_size,v_call,d_call
TGTGCCAGCAGCCAAACAAAGGACGGGGCTCGAGAGACCCAGTACTTC,CASSQTKDGARETQYF,TRBJ2-5,once,TRBV14,NA
TGCGCCAGCAGACAGGGACAAAGCACAGATACGCAGTATTTT,CASRQGQSTDTQYF,TRBJ2-3,NA,TRBV5-1,NA
TGCGCCAGCAGCCAGGAGACGACAGGGAGGACTGAAGCTTTCTTT,CASSQETTGRTEAFF,TRBJ1-1,NA,TRBV4-3,TRBD1
TGTGCCAGCAGCAATAGCGTCTACCTTCAGCCCCAGCATTTT,CASSNSVYLQPQHF,TRBJ1-5,few,TRBV11-2,NA
TGTGCCAGCAGCTCCGGGGACGAAGCCCGAACAGATACGCAGTATTTT,CASSSGDEARTDTQYF,TRBJ2-3,NA,TRBV5-5,NA
TGTGCCAGCAGCCTCAACTCCGGGAGACTCAATCAGCCCCAGCATTTT,CASSLNSGRLNQPQHF,TRBJ1-5,few,TRBV5-8,NA
TGTGCCAGCAGTTTTCGAGAGACCCAGTACTTC,CASSFRETQYF,TRBJ2-5,many,TRBV12-3/TRBV12-4,NA
TGTGCCAGCAGCCGAGACAGTATGACAGGGGGGACCCAGTACTTC,CASSRDSMTGGTQYF,TRBJ2-5,NA,TRBV14,TRBD1
TGTGCCAGCAGCTTTATGGACAGGGGCACAGATACGCAGTATTTT,CASSFMDRGTDTQYF,TRBJ2-3,NA,TRBV7-8,TRBD1
TGTGCCAGCAGCTTATCAGACAGACCCGACTATGTTGTGCAGTATTTT,CASSLSDRPDYVVQYF,TRBJ2-3,NA,TRBV13,NA
TGTGCCAGCAGCGTAGGCAATAGCGTGGATGAGCAGTTCTTC,CASSVGNSVDEQFF,TRBJ2-1,NA,TRBV9,NA
TGTGCCAGCAGTGAGACCTTAGCGGGGGGCCTAGAGACCCAGTACTTC,CASSETLAGGLETQYF,TRBJ2-5,NA,TRBV6-1,TRBD2
TGCGCCAGCAGCCGCACCCGGGACGAAGGTGAAAAACTGTTTTTT,CASSRTRDEGEKLFF,TRBJ1-4,NA,TRBV5-1,NA
TGTGCCAGCAGTCTTCTGGGGGGGGGCCGGCAGCCCCAGCATTTT,CASSLLGGGRQPQHF,TRBJ1-5,NA,TRBV12-3/TRBV12-4,NA
TGCAGCGGTAGCGGGAGATCTCTGTACAATGAGCAGTTCTTC,CSGSGRSLYNEQFF,TRBJ2-1,NA,TRBV29-1,TRBD2
TGTGCCAGCAGCCCTCGTAGCGGGAGTACAAATGAGCAGTTCTTC,CASSPRSGSTNEQFF,TRBJ2-1,NA,TRBV11-3,TRBD2
TGTGCCAGCAGTTTAGCCGCCTCCAAGGCTGAAGCTTTCTTT,CASSLAASKAEAFF,TRBJ1-1,NA,TRBV12-3/TRBV12-4,NA
TGTGCCAGCAGCCAAGGAAGTTTCTACGAGCAGTACTTC,CASSQGSFYEQYF,TRBJ2-7,NA,TRBV3-1,NA
TGTGCCAGCAGCTTGACCGCAGGCGGACAGGGGAGATACGAGCAGTACTTC,CASSLTAGGQGRYEQYF,TRBJ2-7,NA,TRBV7-6,TRBD1
TGTGCCAGCAGCCCGGGCGGACTAGCGGGAGTCTACACCGGGGAGCTGTTTTTT,CASSPGGLAGVYTGELFF,TRBJ2-2,NA,TRBV11-1,TRBD2
TGTGCCAGCAGCGGTACAGGGGGCTCTGAAGCTTTCTTT,CASSGTGGSEAFF,TRBJ1-1,NA,TRBV7-3,TRBD1
TGTGCCAGCAGCTTGGGGAGACTAGCGGGAGGAGACAATGAGCAGTTCTTC,CASSLGRLAGGDNEQFF,TRBJ2-1,NA,TRBV5-8,TRBD2
TGTGCCAGCAGCCCCGGGGAGGGGGGATCCAACGAGCAGTACTTC,CASSPGEGGSNEQYF,TRBJ2-7,NA,TRBV28,NA
TGTGCCAGCAGCTCTTCCCCACTAGCGGGAGCAGATACGCAGTATTTT,CASSSSPLAGADTQYF,TRBJ2-3,NA,TRBV7-2,TRBD2
TGCAGCACCAGACCAACCCCCAATGAGCAGTTCTTC,CSTRPTPNEQFF,TRBJ2-1,NA,TRBV29-1,NA
TGTGCCAGCAGCCCACGGACAGGGGGCCCTGAAGCTTTCTTT,CASSPRTGGPEAFF,TRBJ1-1,few,TRBV5-5,TRBD1
TGCGCCAGCAACCCCCAGACCGGGGTGAACACTGAAGCTTTCTTT,CASNPQTGVNTEAFF,TRBJ1-1,NA,TRBV5-1,NA
TGTGCCAGCAGGGGACAGGGGGCAACGAACATTCAGTACTTC,CASRGQGATNIQYF,TRBJ2-4,NA,TRBV6-2/TRBV6-3,TRBD1
TGCGCCAGCAGCCTACGACAGGAGAACACCGGGGAGCTGTTTTTT,CASSLRQENTGELFF,TRBJ2-2,few,TRBV5-1,NA
TGCGCCAGCTGCCGACTAGCGGGAGGCAATGAGCAGTTCTTC,CASCRLAGGNEQFF,TRBJ2-1,NA,TRBV5-1,TRBD2
TGTGCCAGCAGTCTTCGGCAAACAGGGATGAACACTGAAGCTTTCTTT,CASSLRQTGMNTEAFF,TRBJ1-1,NA,TRBV12-3/TRBV12-4,NA
TGTGCCAGCAGTTACGGTCCTTGGGATGGCTACACCTTC,CASSYGPWDGYTF,TRBJ1-2,NA,TRBV6-2/TRBV6-3,NA
TGTGCCAGCAGTCCCCGACAGGGAGTGAACACTGAAGCTTTCTTT,CASSPRQGVNTEAFF,TRBJ1-1,NA,TRBV27,TRBD1
TGTGCCAGCAGCTCGGATTGGCTGGAGTATGGCTACACCTTC,CASSSDWLEYGYTF,TRBJ1-2,NA,TRBV5-5,NA
TGCGCCAGCATAAGGGGGCGGGAAACAAGCTCCTACAATGAGCAGTTCTTC,CASIRGRETSSYNEQFF,TRBJ2-1,NA,TRBV5-1,NA
TGTGCCAGCAGCGCCCGGGACAACCCCAACGAGCAGTACTTC,CASSARDNPNEQYF,TRBJ2-7,NA,TRBV5-4,NA
TGCGCCAGCAGGCTCGGAAGCGGAACCCAAGAGACCCAGTACTTC,CASRLGSGTQETQYF,TRBJ2-5,NA,TRBV5-1,NA
TGCGCCAGCAGCTTGGCGCGCCAAGTCGCAGACGAGCAGTACTTC,CASSLARQVADEQYF,TRBJ2-7,NA,TRBV5-1,NA
TGTGCCAGCAGTGGGGGCGGGGGCACAGATACGCAGTATTTT,CASSGGGGTDTQYF,TRBJ2-3,NA,TRBV28,NA
TGTGCCAGCAGCCAAGTCTGGGGACGGCACACTGGGAGGTACGAGCAGTACTTC,CASSQVWGRHTGRYEQYF,TRBJ2-7,NA,TRBV3-1,NA
TGTGCCAGCAGCCGATCTCGGGGGGCACACCAGCCCCAGCATTTT,CASSRSRGAHQPQHF,TRBJ1-5,NA,TRBV6-5,NA
TGCGCCAGCAGCCAAGTCGACCTAGTGACCTACAATGAGCAGTTCTTC,CASSQVDLVTYNEQFF,TRBJ2-1,many,TRBV4-1,NA
TGTGCCATCAGTGAGTCTGAGACATTATCCTACGAGCAGTACTTC,CAISESETLSYEQYF,TRBJ2-7,few,TRBV10-3,NA